Below, 7 T cell receptor beta chains from the same sample are listed, as sequenced in a study of somatic mutations in cytotoxic T cells in rheumatoid arthritis (dated by TCRdb to about 2017). The protocol used for the library was the immunoSEQ multiplex PCR assay. The source is immuneACCESS, and TCRdb retained only in-frame sequences with V and J called. Part of the clones is not carried over; for the studies checked, unresolved V genes explain less than half of this, and the remainder is unexplained. In all, the sample holds some 30,000 clones, and about 88% of those were seen once. The ten largest clones add up to about a tenth of the sample. Sequenced material: CD8+ T cells sorted from blood. The receptors derive from an adult with rheumatoid arthritis.

The J gene is TRBJ1-1, the V gene TRBV4-1, with D possibly matching TRBD1 (5 bases). With 1 base removed from V and 3 bases from J, the gap between germline ends came to 12 bases. Germline V gene lookup returns CDR1 MGHRA and CDR2 YSYEKL. The CDR3 consists of 15 residues. The CDR3 is CASSQVGHADTEAFF. CDR3 DNA: TGCGCCAGCAGCCAAGTAGGACATGCGGACACTGAAGCTTTCTTT.

CDR3 coding DNA: TGTGCCGGGGGAGGCGGACCATACAATGAGCAGTTCTTC. Translation gives CAGGGGPYNEQFF. This chain links TRBV6-5 with TRBJ2-1; a weak D match, TRBD2 (6 bases). V was trimmed by 11 bases and J by 4 bases, leaving 15 bases between them. Germline CDR1 MNHEY, CDR2 SVGAGI. The CDR3 totals 13 residues.

In this sample, this clone turned up once. The J gene is TRBJ1-1, the V gene TRBV2; D gene unclear. Germline CDR1 is SNHLY and CDR2 is FYNNEI. This CDR3 contains 13 residues. The V end was cut by 8 bases, the J end by 5 bases, with 15 bases between. CDR3 sequence reads: CASQFGVGTEAFF. The CDR3 nucleotides read TGTGCCAGCCAGTTCGGGGTAGGGACTGAAGCTTTCTTT. The whole variable domain, filled in from reference TRBV2 and TRBJ1-1, reads EPEVTQTPSHQVTQMGQEVILRCVPISNHLYFYWYRQILGQKVEFLVSFYNNEISEKSEIFDDQFSVERPDGSNFTLKIRSTKLEDSAMYFCASQFGVGTEAFFGQGTRLTVV.

This chain uses TRBV30 with TRBJ1-4, with D perhaps TRBD1 (5 bases). V gave up 4 bases and J gave up 11 bases, with 23 bases separating them. The CDR3 extends over 15 amino acids. The germline V gene encodes CDR1 GTSNPN and CDR2 SVGIG (reference sequence). The CDR3 spells CAWTREQGPNSKLFF. Written as DNA, the CDR3 is TGTGCCTGGACCCGCGAGCAGGGTCCCAATTCGAAACTGTTTTTT.

This chain connects TRBV19 to TRBJ1-4, with 9 bases matching TRBD1. CDR1 and CDR2 from the germline V gene are LNHDA and SQIVND (reference sequence). CDR3 length equals 16 residues. The J segment lost 1 base and the V segment lost 10 bases, leaving 10 bases of the junction unmatched. The CDR3 nucleotides are TGTGCCACACAGAGCGGGACAGGGAAAACTAATGAAAAACTGTTTTTT. It translates to CATQSGTGKTNEKLFF.

The chain is built from TRBV19 and TRBJ1-2; 8 positions agree with TRBD1. CDR3 length: 15 residues. Losses at the gene ends were 2 bases for V and 2 bases for J; bases not matched to a gene: 4. From germline, CDR1 is LNHDA and CDR2 SQIVND (reference sequence). The CDR3 sequence: CASSIWTGLNYGYTF. CDR3 nucleotides: TGTGCCAGTAGTATATGGACAGGGCTAAACTATGGCTACACCTTC.

This CDR3 is CASSQVGLAGNTIYF. The CDR3 nucleotides are TGTGCCAGCAGCCAAGTCGGGTTGGCTGGAAACACCATATATTTT. The V and J genes are TRBV14 and TRBJ1-3; D gene uncertain. The germline CDR1 and CDR2 sequences are SGHDN and FVKESK. The V end lost 1 base, the J end lost 2 bases, and 9 bases lay between the germline ends. The CDR3 has 15 amino acids.